The 5 T cell receptor beta chains below were found in one sample sequenced in a study of T cells in Graves' hyperthyroidism and ophthalmopathy. What was amplified from RNA transcripts were TCR beta CDR3 regions. First-round RT-PCR targeting the TCR CDR3 was performed with the HTBI primer set. Via MiXCR, TCRdb re-called the multiplex PCR reads, giving one row per CDR3 protein. The sample has 250,000 to 300,000 distinct CDR3 sequences; 13% are singletons. The material sequenced was blood. The receptors shown here come from a woman aged 25-40 years with Graves' hyperthyroidism that later progressed to Graves' ophthalmopathy.

The chain has TRBV25-1 and TRBJ2-2, with D tentatively TRBD2 (6 bases). Deletions cut 0 bases from V and 5 bases from J, with 22 bases between. Germline lookup yields CDR1 MGHDK and CDR2 SYGVNS. The CDR3 is 19 amino acids. For the CDR3, the DNA is TGTGCCAGCAGTGAATATGTTACGGGAGCCAAAAGAGGGACCGGGGAGCTGTTTTTT. Its translation is CASSEYVTGAKRGTGELFF.

This clonotype was counted ten times or more. The chain's CDR3 is CASSGHSPGRIRNEQYF. The CDR3 bases are TGCGCCAGCAGCGGACATTCCCCCGGACGGATTCGGAACGAGCAGTACTTC. This chain links TRBV5-1 with TRBJ2-7, with D perhaps TRBD1 (5 bases). V lost 4 bases, J lost 5 bases, and 25 bases lay in between. Germline V gene data show CDR1 as SGHRS and CDR2 as YFSETQ. CDR3 length equals 17 residues.

This clonotype appeared many times. This chain uses TRBV5-1 with TRBJ2-4; 12 bases are shared with TRBD1. Per germline, CDR1 SGHRS and CDR2 YFSETQ. Unmatched junction bases numbered 2, after V lost 0 bases and J lost 7 bases. The CDR3 covers 15 residues. The CDR3 here is CASSLGGQGANIQYF. DNA for the CDR3: TGCGCCAGCAGCTTGGGGGGACAGGGGGCGAACATTCAGTACTTC.

The rearrangement links TRBV19 to TRBJ1-1; D call uncertain. Germline CDR1 reads LNHDA; CDR2 reads SQIVND (reference sequence). This CDR3 spans 17 amino acids. V lost 0 bases and J 5 bases, leaving 19 bases between the germline ends. DNA for the CDR3: TGTGCCAGTAGTATAGATGTCCGGGCTAGCCGCCGAACTGAAGCTTTCTTT. Its translation is CASSIDVRASRRTEAFF.

Many counts were recorded for this clonotype. The V gene is TRBV5-5, the J gene TRBJ1-1, with 9 bases matching TRBD1. The germline CDR1 and CDR2 sequences are SGHKS and YYEKEE (reference sequence). This CDR3 is built from 15 residues. J gave up 5 bases and V 0 bases, and 5 bases lay outside the gene matches. This chain's CDR3 is CASSLGDRDLTEAFF. The CDR3 DNA sequence: TGTGCCAGCAGCTTGGGGGACAGGGATTTAACTGAAGCTTTCTTT.